This T cell receptor beta chain stems from a study of blood T cells in healthy people across ages. The CDR3 loop spans 15 amino acids. The germline V gene has CDR1 DFQATT and CDR2 SNEGSKA (reference sequence). Trimming cost V 0 bases and J 6 bases; bases outside gene matches: 8. Together with a sample-barcoded 5' primer, a J-beta primer mix was included in a second PCR lasting roughly 7 to 11 cycles. TCRdb processed the 5' RACE reads anew with MiXCR; each CDR3 protein has one entry. The table shows about 780,000 distinct CDR3 sequences, with about half occurring only once. The sequence derives from a man older than 75 in good health. V usage is TRBV20-1 and J usage is TRBJ2-1; 7 bases are shared with TRBD2. The sequencing sample was made of blood. The CDR3 protein is CSARDVAGSINEQFF. The CDR3 nucleotides are TGCAGTGCTAGAGATGTAGCGGGTAGTATCAATGAGCAGTTCTTC.